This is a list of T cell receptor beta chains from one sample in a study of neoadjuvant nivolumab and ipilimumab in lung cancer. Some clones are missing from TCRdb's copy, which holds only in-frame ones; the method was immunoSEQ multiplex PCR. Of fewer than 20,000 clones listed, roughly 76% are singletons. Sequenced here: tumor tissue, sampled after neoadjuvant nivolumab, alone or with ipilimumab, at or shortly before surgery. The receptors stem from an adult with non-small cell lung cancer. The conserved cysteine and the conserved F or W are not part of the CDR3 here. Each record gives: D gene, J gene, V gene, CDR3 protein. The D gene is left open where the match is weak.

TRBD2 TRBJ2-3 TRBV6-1 AGASGGPNTDTQY
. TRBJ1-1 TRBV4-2 ASSQRGANTEAF
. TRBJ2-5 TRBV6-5 ASSRDETQY
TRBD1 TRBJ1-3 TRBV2 ASRWDREVSGNTIY
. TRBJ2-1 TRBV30 AWTEERGEQF
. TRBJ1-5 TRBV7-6 ASSLGDNQPQH
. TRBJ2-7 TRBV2 ASSEAISGSYEQY
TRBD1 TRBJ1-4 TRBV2 ASSSGTGGEKLF
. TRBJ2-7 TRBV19 AAGPQYEQY
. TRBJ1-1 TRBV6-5 ASSYLLHGAQAF
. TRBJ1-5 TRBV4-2 ASSQAGLEPQH
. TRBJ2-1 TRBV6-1 ASSESRGEQF
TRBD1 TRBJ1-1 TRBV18 ASSGDRPNAEAF
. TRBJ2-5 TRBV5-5 ASSPSAFKETQY
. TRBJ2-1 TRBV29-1 SVDPPGLYNEQF
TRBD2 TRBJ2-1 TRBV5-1 ASSSGGSSYNEQF
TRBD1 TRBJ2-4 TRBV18 ASSSTGTEKNIQY
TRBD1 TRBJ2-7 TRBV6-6 ASSYSMDRV
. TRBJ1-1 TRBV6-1 ATLMNTEAF
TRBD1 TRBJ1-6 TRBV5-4 ASSHGTGGNSPLH
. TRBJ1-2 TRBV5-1 ASSFRGANGYT
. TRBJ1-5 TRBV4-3 ASSQDWVSNQPQH
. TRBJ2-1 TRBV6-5 ASSYSGLNNEQF
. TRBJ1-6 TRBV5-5 ASSLGRDTGYSPLH
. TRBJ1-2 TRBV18 ASSPEISGSDYGYT
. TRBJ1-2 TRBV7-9 ASSLVGRTNYGYT
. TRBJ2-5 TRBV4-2 ASSQDRGQETQY
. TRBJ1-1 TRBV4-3 ASSPDGFEAF
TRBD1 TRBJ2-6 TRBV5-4 ASSLRDSVSGANVLT
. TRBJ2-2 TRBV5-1 ASSSRGANTGELF
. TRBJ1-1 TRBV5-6 ASSPSPDREAF
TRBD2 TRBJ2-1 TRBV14 ASSPTSGGLGEQF
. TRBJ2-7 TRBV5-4 ASSYGQRNLPYEQY
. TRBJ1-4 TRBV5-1 ASSLDLRAATNEKLF
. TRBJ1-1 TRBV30 AWSWGGTEAF
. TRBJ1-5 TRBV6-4 ASSPRGDQPQH
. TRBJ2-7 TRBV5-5 ASSPQLANEQY
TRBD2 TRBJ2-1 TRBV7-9 ASSFIAGGREQF
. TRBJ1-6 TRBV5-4 ASSFNRNSYNSPLH
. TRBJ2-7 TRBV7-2 ASSLFGDSYEQY
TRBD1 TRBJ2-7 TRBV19 ASSIETGYEQY
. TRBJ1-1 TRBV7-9 ASSAWTENTEAF
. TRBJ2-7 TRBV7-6 ASSRDRNSYEQY
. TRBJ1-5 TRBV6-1 ASSERVPRAQH
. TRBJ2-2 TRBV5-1 ASTGNTGELF
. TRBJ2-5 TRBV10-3 ASASYQETQY
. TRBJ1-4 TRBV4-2 ASSQERGGPEKLF
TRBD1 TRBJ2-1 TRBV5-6 ASSSMTGKEAEQF
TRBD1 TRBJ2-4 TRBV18 ASSLGQGNPDQY